These 21 T cell receptor beta chains originate from one sample sequenced in a study of T cell repertoires in cytomegalovirus infection. Each CDR3 protein is one row after TCRdb ran MiXCR on the reads. Among 85,000 to 120,000 distinct CDR3 sequences listed, 16% were seen once. Sequencing input: PBMCs. These receptors were collected from a human donor in good health (CMV status not recorded). Some clones in this sample may be carry-over from other donors' samples.

This clonotype was counted only a few times. This sequence joins TRBV29-1 and TRBJ2-7; 12 nucleotides line up with TRBD2. Germline V CDR1 and CDR2: SQVTM, ANQGSEA. Trimming took 1 base from V and 5 from J; bases not matched to a gene: 6. This CDR3 is built from 15 residues. Here the CDR3 DNA reads TGCAGCGTTGAAGCTAGCGGGGGGGCCCGGGACGAGCAGTACTTC. Protein: CSVEASGGARDEQYF.

The rearrangement links TRBV29-1 to TRBJ2-5; 9 nucleotides agree with TRBD2. The ends lost 4 bases at V and 5 bases at J; junction bases unmatched: 14. Germline CDR1 SQVTM, CDR2 ANQGSEA. The CDR3 covers 16 residues. The CDR3 bases are TGCAGCGTTGGGGTCCCCCCTAGCGGGGCCCCCGAGACCCAGTACTTC. Protein: CSVGVPPSGAPETQYF.

This chain uses TRBV4-1 with TRBJ2-7; D gene unclear. Trimming left V 0 bases short and J 3 bases short, with 12 bases between. CDR1 is MGHRA, CDR2 YSYEKL, per germline. This CDR3 region has 15 residues. The CDR3 spells CASSQDEAFFYEQYF. CDR3 bases: TGCGCCAGCAGCCAAGATGAGGCGTTTTTCTACGAGCAGTACTTC.

There are many counts of this clonotype. The rearrangement joins TRBV7-8 to TRBJ1-1, with D maybe TRBD1 (6 bases). Trimming stripped 4 bases from V and 8 bases from J, with 11 bases between. Per the germline V gene, CDR1 is SGHVS and CDR2 is FQNEAQ. CDR3 length equals 12 residues. CDR3 DNA: TGTGCCAGCAGCTATCGGACAGCAGAAGCTTTCTTT. It codes for CASSYRTAEAFF.

Only a few counts were recorded for this clonotype. This chain connects TRBV20-1 to TRBJ1-1, with D possibly matching TRBD1 (5 bases). The V end lost 5 bases, the J end lost 10 bases, and 29 bases lay between the germline ends. The CDR3 totals 16 residues. Germline CDR1 DFQATT, CDR2 SNEGSKA (reference sequence). The DNA for the CDR3 is TGCAGTGCTTCATCTTATAGGACGTTGGGGCATTCGGGAGCTTTCTTT. Its protein is CSASSYRTLGHSGAFF.

This clonotype has a count of ten or more. The gene calls are TRBV20-1 and TRBJ1-1; no clear D. Trimming removed 6 bases from V and 11 bases from J, with 13 bases in between. This CDR3 spans 10 amino acids. CDR1 and CDR2 from the germline V gene are DFQATT and SNEGSKA (reference sequence). CDR3 in DNA: TGCAGTGCCTGGAATGGGGTGGCTTTCTTT. Translating it yields CSAWNGVAFF.

At least ten counts were recorded for this clonotype. The gene calls are TRBV7-2 and TRBJ2-7; a possible D gene is TRBD1 (5 bases). The germline V gene encodes CDR1 SGHTA and CDR2 FQGNSA. With 5 bases removed from V and 7 bases from J, the gap between germline ends came to 9 bases. The length of the CDR3 is 11 residues. CDR3 sequence reads: CASSARTEQYF. In DNA form, the CDR3 reads TGTGCCAGCAGCGCGCGGACAGAGCAGTACTTC.

In this sample, this clonotype turned up once. This sequence may be a read error, since a much larger clone differs from it by one base. The V gene is TRBV11-3, the J gene TRBJ2-1; 11 bases are a match to TRBD2. CDR1 SGHNT and CDR2 YENEEA come from the germline V gene. This CDR3 spans 14 amino acids. V shed 6 bases, J shed 5 bases, and the junction held 3 bases outside the gene matches. The CDR3 is CASRGTSGDNEQFF. CDR3 DNA: TGTGCCAGCAGGGGGACTAGCGGCGACAATGAGCAGTTCTTC. Using reference TRBV11-3 and TRBJ2-1 for the parts outside the CDR3, the full variable domain is EAGVVQSPRYKIIEKKQPVAFWCNPISGHNTLYWYLQNLGQGPELLIRYENEEAVDDSQLPKDRFSAERLKGVDSTLKIQPAELGDSAVYLCASRGTSGDNEQFFGPGTRLTVL.

This clonotype was observed at least ten times. V and J are TRBV7-9 and TRBJ2-7, with D uncertain. Trimming cost V 1 base and J 5 bases, with 6 bases left between them. This CDR3 is 12 amino acids long. Germline V gene sequence: CDR1 SEHNR, CDR2 FQNEAQ (reference sequence). The CDR3 DNA sequence: TGTGCCAGCAGCTTAGTTGTGCACGAGCAGTACTTC. Encoded protein: CASSLVVHEQYF.

This clonotype was counted at least ten times. CDR3 nucleotide sequence: TGTGCCACAGGGTCCTACAATGAGCAGTTCTTC. Protein sequence: CATGSYNEQFF. The rearrangement joins TRBV7-6 to TRBJ2-1, with TRBD1 as a possible D gene (5 bases). V gave up 10 bases and J gave up 1 base, with 5 bases separating them. CDR1 is SGHVS and CDR2 is FNYEAQ in the germline V gene. The CDR3 length is 11 residues.

This clonotype showed up just a few times. The chain couples TRBV5-6 to TRBJ2-7; perhaps D is TRBD1 or TRBD2 (5 bases each). V lost 4 bases, J lost 5 bases, and 19 bases lay in between. Per the germline V gene, CDR1 is SGHDT and CDR2 is YYEEEE. The CDR3 is 15 amino acids. The DNA for the CDR3 is TGTGCCAGCAGCAGACCCGGGACCCTTACCCACGAGCAGTACTTC. This codes for CASSRPGTLTHEQYF. Filled out from reference TRBV5-6 and TRBJ2-7, the complete variable domain reads DAGVTQSPTHLIKTRGQQVTLRCSPKSGHDTVSWYQQALGQGPQFIFQYYEEEERQRGNFPDRFSGHQFPNYSSELNVNALLLGDSALYLCASSRPGTLTHEQYFGPGTRLTVT.

DNA of the CDR3: TGCAGCGTGCCCGGCTGGCCGTTGTACACCTTC. Encoded protein: CSVPGWPLYTF. This chain links TRBV29-1 with TRBJ1-2; D uncertain. Per germline, CDR1 SQVTM and CDR2 ANQGSEA. Trimming took 6 bases from V and 11 from J, leaving 16 bases between them. CDR3 length: 11 amino acids. Together with reference TRBV29-1 and TRBJ1-2, the CDR3 gives the full variable domain: SAVISQKPSRDICQRGTSLTIQCQVDSQVTMMFWYRQQPGQSLTLIATANQGSEATYESGFVIDKFPISRPNLTFSTLTVSNMSPEDSSIYLCSVPGWPLYTFGSGTRLTVV.

This clonotype was found a few times. The chain employs TRBV12-3 or TRBV12-4 and TRBJ1-1; D is possibly TRBD1 (5 bases). This CDR3 is 12 amino acids long. Trimming cost V 9 bases and J 3 bases, with 11 bases left between them. Here the CDR3 reads CASLGHDTEAFF. The CDR3 nucleotides are TGTGCCAGTCTTGGACACGACACTGAAGCTTTCTTT.

The chain has TRBV7-4 and TRBJ2-7, with TRBD1 as a possible D gene (6 bases). CDR3 length: 13 residues. Trimming removed 6 bases at V and 3 bases at J, with 12 bases between. The germline CDR1 and CDR2 sequences are SGHVT and SQSDAQ. The CDR3 sequence: CASSHTGSYEQYF. CDR3 nucleotide sequence: TGTGCCAGCAGTCATACAGGGAGCTACGAGCAGTACTTC.

V is TRBV5-1 and J is TRBJ2-7; no clear D. V lost 1 base and J 2 bases, leaving 10 bases between the germline ends. In germline, CDR1 is SGHRS, CDR2 YFSETQ. CDR3 size: 14 residues. The CDR3: CASSLTVPAYEQYF. DNA of the CDR3: TGCGCCAGCAGCTTGACGGTGCCTGCCTACGAGCAGTACTTC.

J is TRBJ2-7 and V is TRBV6-5, with TRBD2 as a possible D gene (6 bases). V lost 6 bases and J lost 3, with 18 bases in between. This CDR3 has 15 amino acids. Germline CDR1 is MNHEY and CDR2 is SVGAGI. CDR3 DNA: TGTGCCAGCAGCCGGAGGAGGGAGACCTACTACGAGCAGTACTTC. Amino acid sequence: CASSRRRETYYEQYF.

V and J are TRBV20-1 and TRBJ2-7; D possibly uses TRBD1 or TRBD2 (5 bases each). The V gene lost 0 bases and the J gene lost 6 bases, with 12 bases spanning the gap. The CDR3 loop spans 13 amino acids. The germline V gene has CDR1 DFQATT and CDR2 SNEGSKA (reference sequence). The CDR3 loop reads CSARDRGVGEQYF. The DNA of the CDR3 is TGCAGTGCTAGAGATAGAGGGGTCGGCGAGCAGTACTTC.

The chain carries TRBV15 and TRBJ1-2, with TRBD1 matching 11 bases. Germline values: CDR1 LNHNV, CDR2 YYDKDF (reference sequence). J was trimmed by 6 bases and V by 0 bases; bases with no gene match: 6. The CDR3 length is 16 residues. In DNA form, the CDR3 reads TGTGCCACCAGCAGAGATGGGGGGACAGGGGGACATGGCTACACCTTC. It yields the protein CATSRDGGTGGHGYTF.

This clonotype was detected many times. V usage is TRBV6-6 and J usage is TRBJ1-1; 7 positions match TRBD1. Germline assignment: CDR1 MNHNY and CDR2 SVGAGI (reference sequence). CDR3 length: 15 residues. Trimming took 8 bases from V and 5 from J; bases not matched to a gene: 14. DNA of the CDR3: TGTGCCAGCCTCTTGCAGAGGGGGCGCGGGACTGAAGCTTTCTTT. Protein sequence: CASLLQRGRGTEAFF.

The gene calls are TRBV7-9 and TRBJ2-1; a possible D gene is TRBD2 (5 bases). CDR1 and CDR2 (germline): SEHNR, FQNEAQ (reference sequence). This CDR3 has 13 residues. Trimming left V 8 bases short and J 3 bases short, with 11 bases between. Here the CDR3 reads CASGLPLYNEQFF. CDR3 in DNA: TGTGCCAGCGGACTTCCCCTCTACAATGAGCAGTTCTTC.

This clonotype was detected a few times. The chain combines TRBV6-2 or TRBV6-3 with TRBJ2-1; 8 bases match TRBD1. Per germline, CDR1 MNHEY and CDR2 SVGEGT. This CDR3 contains 15 residues. J lost 3 bases, V lost 3 bases, and 4 bases had no gene match. CDR3 sequence (DNA): TGTGCCAGCAGTTATGGACAGGGAATCTACAATGAGCAGTTCTTC. It is translated as CASSYGQGIYNEQFF.